This TCR beta chain comes out of a study of blood T cells in healthy people across ages. Broader study findings: Naive T cell percentage strongly correlated with TCR beta diversity. Since the PBMCs were unsorted, naive and antigen-experienced cells could not be conclusively compared.

The CDR3 length is 13 residues. With 6 bases removed from V and 5 bases from J, the gap between germline ends came to 16 bases. Germline values: CDR1 SQVTM, CDR2 ANQGSEA. Primers used in a second PCR of about 7 to 12 cycles were a sample-barcoded 5' primer and a J-beta primer mix. TCRdb reprocessed the 5' RACE reads with MiXCR, giving one entry per CDR3 protein. The repertoire holds over 1,200,000 distinct CDR3 sequences, with roughly 64% as singletons. For this clonotype: Its antigen is unknown.

Samples each had at least 6 micrograms of total RNA extracted. V is TRBV29-1 and J is TRBJ1-1; D is perhaps TRBD1 (5 bases). Sequencing was performed on blood. This sequence originates from a man between 18 and 35 years old in good health. The CDR3 reads CSVAGVGRTEAFF. CDR3 in DNA: TGCAGCGTGGCGGGGGTGGGTCGGACTGAAGCTTTCTTT.